This is a list of T cell receptor beta chains from one sample in a study of response to subunit inactivated influenza vaccine. TCRdb re-analysed the RT-PCR reads in MiXCR, keeping a single row per CDR3 protein. Here the sample spans around 850,000 distinct CDR3 sequences, about 18% being singletons. Sequences were derived from PBMCs from blood, sampled roughly 5 days after vaccination. The receptors were gathered from a man aged 50-59 years who received an inactivated influenza vaccine. The conserved cysteine and the conserved F or W are not part of the CDR3 here.

j_call: TRBJ2-1; v_call: TRBV12-3/TRBV12-4; cdr3_aa: ASSPPRVRDEQF
j_call: TRBJ2-7; v_call: TRBV15; cdr3_aa: ATRKLGTDYEQY
j_call: TRBJ2-3; v_call: TRBV6-1; cdr3_aa: ASSARVVGTDTQY
j_call: TRBJ2-2; v_call: TRBV6-2/TRBV6-3; cdr3_aa: AARTSGGELF
j_call: TRBJ2-2; v_call: TRBV29-1; cdr3_aa: SVEISGVNTGELF
j_call: TRBJ2-1; v_call: TRBV7-9; cdr3_aa: ASSGERERVNEQF
j_call: TRBJ2-1; v_call: TRBV10-3; cdr3_aa: AIRGQASYNEQF
j_call: TRBJ2-2; v_call: TRBV12-3/TRBV12-4; cdr3_aa: ASSLADRGSGELF
j_call: TRBJ2-5; v_call: TRBV6-1; cdr3_aa: ASSQSGAGY
j_call: TRBJ2-5; v_call: TRBV7-6; cdr3_aa: ASSPPGARGTQY
j_call: TRBJ2-3; v_call: TRBV7-2; cdr3_aa: ASSHGRGRGDTQY
j_call: TRBJ2-5; v_call: TRBV6-5; cdr3_aa: ASSYSASGRPETQY
j_call: TRBJ2-7; v_call: TRBV11-2; cdr3_aa: ASSSIRVFYEQY
j_call: TRBJ2-5; v_call: TRBV7-9; cdr3_aa: ASSLPTGGKETQY
j_call: TRBJ1-6; v_call: TRBV5-1; cdr3_aa: ASSPGGTYNSPLH
j_call: TRBJ2-7; v_call: TRBV6-2/TRBV6-3; cdr3_aa: ASSAQGNYEQY
j_call: TRBJ1-2; v_call: TRBV6-1; cdr3_aa: ASSRGGTNYGYT
j_call: TRBJ2-1; v_call: TRBV5-1; cdr3_aa: ASSSDNEQV
j_call: TRBJ2-7; v_call: TRBV12-3/TRBV12-4; cdr3_aa: ASSSTFYEQY
j_call: TRBJ2-7; v_call: TRBV3-1; cdr3_aa: ATMGAAPGEQY
j_call: TRBJ2-7; v_call: TRBV4-2; cdr3_aa: ASSLGPAREREKY
j_call: TRBJ1-5; v_call: TRBV24-1; cdr3_aa: ATSQSGGNQPQH
j_call: TRBJ1-5; v_call: TRBV12-3/TRBV12-4; cdr3_aa: ASSFIRNQPQH
j_call: TRBJ2-3; v_call: TRBV27; cdr3_aa: ASRRGPFLLAGITDTQY
j_call: TRBJ2-1; v_call: TRBV7-9; cdr3_aa: ASSVGLNEQF
j_call: TRBJ2-3; v_call: TRBV27; cdr3_aa: ASSLTAGGTDTQY
j_call: TRBJ2-1; v_call: TRBV6-2/TRBV6-3; cdr3_aa: ASSYWGLAGVNEQF
j_call: TRBJ2-3; v_call: TRBV27; cdr3_aa: ASSPGMTDTQY
j_call: TRBJ1-3; v_call: TRBV7-3; cdr3_aa: ASSLTQDGTIY
j_call: TRBJ1-4; v_call: TRBV12-3/TRBV12-4; cdr3_aa: ASQKSGATNEKLF
j_call: TRBJ1-2; v_call: TRBV6-5; cdr3_aa: ASSYSIGGGYT
j_call: TRBJ2-7; v_call: TRBV12-3/TRBV12-4; cdr3_aa: ASSPFTASLAGGRRAEQY